The 25 T cell receptor beta chains in this list originate from one sample, sequenced in a study of identical twins. TCRdb fed the 5' RACE reads into MiXCR, producing one record per CDR3 protein. The sample lists about 240,000 distinct CDR3 sequences, approximately 12% occurring once. In addition, the sample was reused for a study of yellow fever vaccine responses in identical twins.

The specimen sequenced was memory (CD45RO+) T cells sorted from blood. All receptors come from a woman younger than 35 in good health.

The CDR3 DNA reads TGTGCCAGCAGCTTTCAGAGGGAGTGGCGCAATCAGCCCCAGCATTTT. Amino acids: CASSFQREWRNQPQHF. The chain has TRBV5-6 and TRBJ1-5; no firm D call. Germline loops: CDR1 SGHDT, CDR2 YYEEEE. The CDR3 length is 16 residues. V lost 2 bases, J lost 2 bases, and 14 bases lay in between.

In this sample, this clonotype turned up many times. This chain links TRBV28 with TRBJ2-7; 8 positions agree with TRBD1. The V and J ends lost 2 bases and 3 bases, in that order; junction bases with no gene match: 6. The germline CDR1 and CDR2 sequences are MDHEN and SYDVKM. The CDR3 covers 15 residues. CDR3 in DNA: TGTGCCAGCAGTTTAAGTGACAGGGGCCTCTACGAGCAGTACTTC. This encodes CASSLSDRGLYEQYF.

This chain links TRBV14 with TRBJ2-1; a weak D match, TRBD1 (5 bases). The CDR3 has 13 residues. The V gene's germline CDR1 is SGHDN and CDR2 FVKESK. Trimming left V 4 bases short and J 4 bases short, with 8 bases between. The CDR3 DNA reads as TGTGCCAGCAGCCTCAGGGTTTACAATGAGCAGTTCTTC. This translates into CASSLRVYNEQFF.

V gene TRBV5-1 combines with J gene TRBJ2-5, with 8 bases fitting TRBD1. The CDR3 runs 15 residues. V lost 5 bases to trimming and J lost 2 bases; unmatched junction nucleotides: 8. CDR1 and CDR2 (germline): SGHRS, YFSETQ. The CDR3 bases are TGCGCCAGCAGGCAACTGGGGACAGGTCAAGAGACCCAGTACTTC. Translated: CASRQLGTGQETQYF.

The table lists this clonotype with a few counts. This chain uses TRBV5-6 with TRBJ2-7; 9 bases match TRBD1. Germline assignment: CDR1 SGHDT and CDR2 YYEEEE. Trimming removed 4 bases from V and 3 bases from J; junction bases left unmatched: 8. The CDR3 runs to 15 residues. The DNA for the CDR3 is TGTGCCAGCAGCCTCCTGCCGGGACAGGGCTACGAGCAGTACTTC. Residues: CASSLLPGQGYEQYF.

This chain uses TRBV7-8 with TRBJ2-7; unclear D gene. Trimming took 3 bases from V and 4 from J, leaving 16 bases between them. This CDR3 spans 15 amino acids. The germline gives CDR1 SGHVS, CDR2 FQNEAQ. CDR3 loop: CASSFSESGKYEQYF. In DNA, the CDR3 is TGTGCCAGCAGCTTTTCGGAATCAGGAAAATACGAGCAGTACTTC.

This clonotype was seen repeatedly, ten times or more. V is TRBV3-1 and J is TRBJ2-7, with 7 nucleotides matching TRBD2. Germline values: CDR1 LGHDT, CDR2 YNNKEL (reference sequence). The CDR3 consists of 15 residues. V lost 1 base to trimming and J lost 4 bases; unmatched junction nucleotides: 7. The CDR3 nucleotides read TGTGCCAGCAGCCAAGGACTAGCCGTTTCTTACGAGCAGTACTTC. Protein product: CASSQGLAVSYEQYF.

V and J are TRBV12-3 or TRBV12-4 and TRBJ2-5, with D hard to call. V was cut by 8 bases and J by 5 bases, with 12 bases left in between. The CDR3 loop spans 12 amino acids. CDR3 nucleotides: TGTGCCAGCTCGAGAAGGCGGGAGACCCAGTACTTC. Protein: CASSRRRETQYF.

This chain connects TRBV29-1 to TRBJ2-1; 7 bases are shared with TRBD1. Germline V gives CDR1 SQVTM, CDR2 ANQGSEA. This CDR3 has 13 residues. Unmatched junction bases numbered 6, after V lost 6 bases and J lost 4 bases. The CDR3 sequence: CSVARGKYNEQFF. The CDR3 DNA sequence: TGCAGCGTCGCCAGGGGGAAGTACAATGAGCAGTTCTTC.

The chain carries TRBV6-4 and TRBJ2-3, with D tentatively TRBD1 (7 bases). CDR1 and CDR2 (germline): MRHNA, SNTAGT. Trimming cost V 0 bases and J 3 bases, with 13 bases left between them. This CDR3 contains 16 residues. The CDR3 DNA reads as TGTGCCAGCAGTGACTCTCGCTCAGGGGGGACAGATACGCAGTATTTT. Translating it yields CASSDSRSGGTDTQYF.

This clonotype was detected only a few times. This chain joins TRBV18 and TRBJ2-1, with 8 nucleotides matching TRBD1. The length of the CDR3 is 17 residues. Losses at the gene ends were 1 base for V and 9 bases for J; bases not matched to a gene: 14. The germline CDR1 and CDR2 sequences are KGHSH and LQKENI. The CDR3, as DNA: TGTGCCAGCTCACCACGTGGCGCAGGGGGCAGGGGAGGTGAGCAGTTCTTC. As protein: CASSPRGAGGRGGEQFF.

The chain is built from TRBV12-3 or TRBV12-4 and TRBJ2-7, with 9 bases that match TRBD1. The ends lost 7 bases at V and 3 bases at J; junction bases unmatched: 4. This CDR3 is built from 13 residues. CDR3 loop: CASKGQGVYEQYF. The CDR3 bases are TGTGCCAGCAAGGGACAGGGCGTCTACGAGCAGTACTTC.

There are many counts of this clonotype. The chain joins TRBV12-3 or TRBV12-4 to TRBJ2-2; TRBD2 matches at 14 bases. The CDR3 totals 16 residues. J lost 7 bases, V lost 6 bases, and 7 bases had no gene match. The CDR3 loop is CASRLWTSGRIGELFF. CDR3 coding DNA: TGTGCCAGCAGACTCTGGACTAGCGGGAGGATCGGGGAGCTGTTTTTT.

This clonotype appeared many times. The V call is TRBV5-8, the J call TRBJ2-7, with D perhaps TRBD1 (6 bases). CDR1 is SGHTS and CDR2 is YDEGEE in the germline V gene. This CDR3 is 16 amino acids long. Trimming removed 5 bases at V and 7 bases at J, with 25 bases between. CDR3 region: CASSFVPGTSLREQYF. The CDR3 nucleotides are TGTGCCAGCAGTTTTGTTCCAGGGACAAGCCTTCGGGAGCAGTACTTC.

In this sample, this clonotype turned up a few times. The V call is TRBV5-1, the J call TRBJ2-2; possibly TRBD1 for D (6 bases). The V gene lost 0 bases and the J gene lost 0 bases, with 9 bases spanning the gap. This CDR3 region has 16 residues. Germline CDR1 is SGHRS and CDR2 is YFSETQ. CDR3 in amino acids: CASSLVSGANTGELFF. In nucleotides, the CDR3 is TGCGCCAGCAGCTTGGTGTCAGGGGCGAACACCGGGGAGCTGTTTTTT.

This clonotype was counted a few times. The chain combines TRBV20-1 with TRBJ2-5; no reliable D call. The CDR3 consists of 16 residues. The V and J ends lost 4 bases and 1 base respectively, with 19 bases between them. CDR1 is DFQATT and CDR2 is SNEGSKA in the germline V gene (reference sequence). For the CDR3, the DNA is TGCAGTGCTAAAATTATCGGTTCGACTCTCCAAGAGACCCAGTACTTC. Translating gives CSAKIIGSTLQETQYF.

This chain links TRBV10-3 with TRBJ1-4; a weak D match, TRBD1 (5 bases). The V gene lost 5 bases and the J gene lost 7 bases, with 14 bases spanning the gap. CDR1 is ENHRY and CDR2 is SYGVKD in the germline V gene. There are 14 residues in the CDR3. CDR3 in amino acids: CAISRGSGGEKLFF. CDR3 nucleotides: TGTGCCATCAGTCGGGGCAGCGGGGGTGAAAAACTGTTTTTT.

This clonotype was picked up many times. The genes are TRBV5-1 and TRBJ2-7, with 9 bases matching TRBD2. The V gene's germline CDR1 is SGHRS and CDR2 YFSETQ. The CDR3 loop spans 16 amino acids. V lost 0 bases and J lost 2; bases outside the gene matches: 6. In DNA, the CDR3 is TGCGCCAGCAGCTTGGCCTCTAGCGGGAACGCCTACGAGCAGTACTTC. This codes for CASSLASSGNAYEQYF.

V and J are TRBV11-2 and TRBJ2-6, with 9 bases fitting TRBD1. The CDR3 has 19 residues. Losses at the gene ends were 2 bases for V and 0 bases for J; bases not matched to a gene: 8. Germline V gene sequence: CDR1 SGHAT, CDR2 FQNNGV. Here the CDR3 DNA reads TGTGCCAGCAGCTTAACCGGGACAGGGATAATCTCTGGGGCCAACGTCCTGACTTTC. Encoded protein: CASSLTGTGIISGANVLTF.

The chain is built from TRBV7-2 and TRBJ2-7, with no clear D. Trimming removed 2 bases at V and 7 bases at J, with 9 bases between. Looked up from germline, CDR1 is SGHTA and CDR2 is FQGNSA. The CDR3 length is 12 residues. CDR3 region: CASSLRVGEQYF. The CDR3 DNA sequence: TGTGCCAGCAGCTTACGGGTGGGGGAGCAGTACTTC.

Only a few counts were recorded for this clonotype. This chain uses TRBV7-8 with TRBJ2-2; D possibly corresponds to TRBD1 (5 bases). Trimming cost V 5 bases and J 6 bases, with 13 bases left between them. The CDR3 sequence is 14 residues long. The germline CDR1 and CDR2 sequences are SGHVS and FQNEAQ. The CDR3 DNA follows: TGTGCCAGCAGCATAGGGGTTGGGGCCGGGGAGCTGTTTTTT. Translated: CASSIGVGAGELFF.

The chain joins TRBV11-3 to TRBJ2-5, with D unclear. Germline V gene lookup returns CDR1 SGHNT and CDR2 YENEEA. This CDR3 is built from 16 residues. V was trimmed by 2 bases and J by 2 bases, leaving 15 bases between them. Here the CDR3 reads CASSLNALATQETQYF. In nucleotides, the CDR3 is TGTGCCAGCAGCTTAAACGCTCTTGCTACGCAAGAGACCCAGTACTTC.

V usage is TRBV20-1 and J usage is TRBJ2-1; possibly TRBD1 or TRBD2 for D (5 bases each). Germline values: CDR1 DFQATT, CDR2 SNEGSKA (reference sequence). The length of the CDR3 is 14 residues. V lost 7 bases and J lost 0, with 13 bases in between. CDR3 region: CSVGTASSYNEQFF. In DNA, the CDR3 is TGCAGTGTTGGGACCGCCAGCTCCTACAATGAGCAGTTCTTC.

V gene TRBV28 combines with J gene TRBJ2-7; D perhaps matches TRBD2 (6 bases). The CDR3 runs 15 residues. Deletions cut 10 bases from V and 0 bases from J, with 19 bases between. The germline V gene has CDR1 MDHEN and CDR2 SYDVKM. This CDR3 is CATNAAGSYSYEQYF. The CDR3 bases are TGTGCCACCAACGCGGCGGGGTCATACTCCTACGAGCAGTACTTC. The entire variable domain, with the rest obtained from reference TRBV28 and TRBJ2-7, is as follows: DVKVTQSSRYLVKRTGEKVFLECVQDMDHENMFWYRQDPGLGLRLIYFSYDVKMKEKGDIPEGYSVSREKKERFSLILESASTNQTSMYLCATNAAGSYSYEQYFGPGTRLTVT.

This clonotype has ten or more counts. V gene TRBV9 combines with J gene TRBJ1-6, with D hard to call. The CDR3 covers 15 residues. The V end lost 2 bases, the J end lost 9 bases, and 15 bases lay between the germline ends. Germline V lookup: CDR1 SGDLS, CDR2 YYNGEE. The CDR3 nucleotides read TGTGCCAGCAGCGTCCAGGCCAGCATGGGTTCACCCCTCCACTTT. It yields the protein CASSVQASMGSPLHF.